This TCR beta chain comes out of a study of OX40 agonist ivuxolimab in advanced cancers. This clone was seen more than once but under ten times. Libraries were prepared by immunoSEQ multiplex PCR; TCRdb keeps only in-frame clonotypes and omits some of them. The sample consists of around 80,000 clones, more than 80% of them appearing once. The CDR3 contains 13 residues. Trimming stripped 7 bases from V and 4 bases from J, with 13 bases between. Germline CDR1 is MDHEN and CDR2 is SYDVKM. J is TRBJ1-2 and V is TRBV28; D unresolved. The TCR originated in an adult with an advanced solid tumor such as melanoma, head and neck, liver or kidney cancer. The sequencing used CD4+ or CD8+ T cells sorted from blood, collected in a trial of the OX40 agonist ivuxolimab. The CDR3 spells CASTPSVGYGYTF. The CDR3 nucleotides read TGTGCCAGCACCCCGTCCGTTGGCTATGGCTACACCTTC.